The sequence of this T cell receptor beta chain was determined in a study of liver allograft versus peripheral blood T cells. In the study overall: Transplanted-liver T cell receptor repertoires were compared with recipients' peripheral blood repertoires.

A word on this clonotype: Its antigen is currently unknown.

TCRdb independently ran MiXCR on the reads; one entry per CDR3 protein. Of around 4,200 distinct CDR3 sequences in the sample, about a fifth are singletons; the top ten hold 4.5%. J lost 2 bases, V lost 6 bases, and 21 bases had no gene match. The germline CDR1 and CDR2 sequences are MNHEY and SMNVEV (reference sequence). The CDR3 loop spans 19 amino acids. Study-level results: Peripheral blood T cell receptor repertoires reportedly differed from those found within liver allografts.

This chain connects TRBV27 to TRBJ2-7; 8 nucleotides line up with TRBD2. The TCR sequence derives from a human patient who had a liver transplant. Some T cells may be provided by the graft donor. DNA of the CDR3: TGTGCCAGCAGCTTACAGTCCCTACAGCGGGGGCCGTTGACCTACGAGCAGTACTTC. Translating it yields CASSLQSLQRGPLTYEQYF.